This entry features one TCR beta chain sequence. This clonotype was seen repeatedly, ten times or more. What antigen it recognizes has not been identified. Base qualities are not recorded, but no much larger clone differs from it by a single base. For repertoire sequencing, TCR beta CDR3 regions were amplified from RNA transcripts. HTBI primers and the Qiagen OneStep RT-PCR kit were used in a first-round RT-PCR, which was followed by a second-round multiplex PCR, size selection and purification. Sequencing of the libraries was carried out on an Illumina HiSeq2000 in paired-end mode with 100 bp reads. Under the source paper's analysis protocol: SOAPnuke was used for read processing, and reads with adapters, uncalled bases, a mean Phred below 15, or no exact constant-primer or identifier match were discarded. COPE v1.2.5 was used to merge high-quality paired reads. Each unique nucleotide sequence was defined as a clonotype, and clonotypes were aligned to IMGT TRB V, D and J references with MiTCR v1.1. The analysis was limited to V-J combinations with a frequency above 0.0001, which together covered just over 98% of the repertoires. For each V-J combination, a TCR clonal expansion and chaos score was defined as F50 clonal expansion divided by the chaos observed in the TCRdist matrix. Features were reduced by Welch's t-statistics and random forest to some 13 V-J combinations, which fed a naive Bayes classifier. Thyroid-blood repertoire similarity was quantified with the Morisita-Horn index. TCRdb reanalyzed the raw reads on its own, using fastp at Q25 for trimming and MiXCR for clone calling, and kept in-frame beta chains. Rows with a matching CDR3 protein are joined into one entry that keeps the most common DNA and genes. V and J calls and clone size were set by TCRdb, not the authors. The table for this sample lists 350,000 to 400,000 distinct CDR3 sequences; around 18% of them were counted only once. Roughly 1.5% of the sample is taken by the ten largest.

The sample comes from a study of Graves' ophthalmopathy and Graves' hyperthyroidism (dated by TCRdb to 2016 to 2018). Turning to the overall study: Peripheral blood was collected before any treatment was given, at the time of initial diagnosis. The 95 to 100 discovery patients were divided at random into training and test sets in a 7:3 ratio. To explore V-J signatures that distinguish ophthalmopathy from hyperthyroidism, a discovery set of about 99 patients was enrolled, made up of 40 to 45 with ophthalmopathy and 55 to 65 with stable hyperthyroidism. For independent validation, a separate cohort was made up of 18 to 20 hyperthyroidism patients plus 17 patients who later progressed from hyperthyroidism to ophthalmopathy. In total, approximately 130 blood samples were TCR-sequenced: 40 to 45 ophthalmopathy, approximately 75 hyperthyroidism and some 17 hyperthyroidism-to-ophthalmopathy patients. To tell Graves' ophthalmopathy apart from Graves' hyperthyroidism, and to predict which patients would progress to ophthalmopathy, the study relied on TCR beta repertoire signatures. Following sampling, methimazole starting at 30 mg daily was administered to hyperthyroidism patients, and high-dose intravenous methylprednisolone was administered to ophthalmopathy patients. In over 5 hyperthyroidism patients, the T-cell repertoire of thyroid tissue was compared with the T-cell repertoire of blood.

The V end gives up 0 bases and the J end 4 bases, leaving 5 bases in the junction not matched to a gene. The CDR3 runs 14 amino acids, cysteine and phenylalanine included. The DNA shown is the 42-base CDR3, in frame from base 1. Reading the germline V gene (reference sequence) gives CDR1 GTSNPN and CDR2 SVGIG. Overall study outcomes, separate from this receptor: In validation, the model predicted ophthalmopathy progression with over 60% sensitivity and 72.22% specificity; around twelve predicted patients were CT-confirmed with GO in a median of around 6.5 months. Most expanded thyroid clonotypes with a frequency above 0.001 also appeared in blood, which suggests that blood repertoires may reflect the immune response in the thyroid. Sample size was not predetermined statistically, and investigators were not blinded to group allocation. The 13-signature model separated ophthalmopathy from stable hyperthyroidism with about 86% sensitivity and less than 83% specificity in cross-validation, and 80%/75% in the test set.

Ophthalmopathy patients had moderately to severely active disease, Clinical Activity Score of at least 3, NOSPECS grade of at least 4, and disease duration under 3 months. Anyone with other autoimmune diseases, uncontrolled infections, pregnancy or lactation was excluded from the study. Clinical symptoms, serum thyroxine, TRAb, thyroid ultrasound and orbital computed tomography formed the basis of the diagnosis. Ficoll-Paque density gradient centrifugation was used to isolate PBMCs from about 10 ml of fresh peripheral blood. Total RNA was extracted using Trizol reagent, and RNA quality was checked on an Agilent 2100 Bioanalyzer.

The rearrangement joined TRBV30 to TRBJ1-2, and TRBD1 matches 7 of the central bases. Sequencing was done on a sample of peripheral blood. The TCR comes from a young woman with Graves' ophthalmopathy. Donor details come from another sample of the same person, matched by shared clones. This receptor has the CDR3 CAWSVRQGSYGYTF. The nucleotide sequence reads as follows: TGTGCCTGGAGTGTACGACAGGGAAGCTATGGCTACACCTTC. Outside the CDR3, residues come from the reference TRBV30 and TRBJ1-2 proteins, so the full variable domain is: SQTIHQWPATLVQPVGSPLSLECTVEGTSNPNLYWYRQAAGRGLQLLFYSVGIGQISSEVPQNLSASRPQDRQFILSSKKLLLSDSGFYLCAWSVRQGSYGYTFGSGTRLTVV.